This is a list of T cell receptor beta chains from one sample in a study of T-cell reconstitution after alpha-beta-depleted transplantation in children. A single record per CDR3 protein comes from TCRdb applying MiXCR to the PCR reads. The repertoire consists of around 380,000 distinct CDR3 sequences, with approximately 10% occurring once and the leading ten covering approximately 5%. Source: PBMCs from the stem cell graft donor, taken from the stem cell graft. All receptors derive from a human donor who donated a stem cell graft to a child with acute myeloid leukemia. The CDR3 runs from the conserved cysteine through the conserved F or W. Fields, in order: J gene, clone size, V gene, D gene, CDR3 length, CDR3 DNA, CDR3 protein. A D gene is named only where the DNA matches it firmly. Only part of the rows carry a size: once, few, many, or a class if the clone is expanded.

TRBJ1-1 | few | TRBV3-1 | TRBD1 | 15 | TGTGCCAGCAGCCAAGATGACAGGGTGAACACTGAAGCTTTCTTT | CASSQDDRVNTEAFF
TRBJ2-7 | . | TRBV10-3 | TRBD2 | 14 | TGTGCCATCGGAGATAGCGGGAGGCCCTACGAGCAGTACTTC | CAIGDSGRPYEQYF
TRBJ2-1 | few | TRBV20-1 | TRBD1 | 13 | TGCAGTACGGGACAGGGGTCGACCCATGAGCAGTTCTTC | CSTGQGSTHEQFF
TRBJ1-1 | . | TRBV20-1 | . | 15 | TGCAGTGCTAGAGATCTAGGGTCGGCGAACACTGAAGCTTTCTTT | CSARDLGSANTEAFF
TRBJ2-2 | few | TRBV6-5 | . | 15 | TGTGCCAGCAGTCCAACGGACACGAACACCGGGGAGCTGTTTTTT | CASSPTDTNTGELFF
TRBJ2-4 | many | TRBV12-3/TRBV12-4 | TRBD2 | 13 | TGTGCCAGCAGGGAGGGACTAGCCGGCATTCAGTACTTC | CASREGLAGIQYF
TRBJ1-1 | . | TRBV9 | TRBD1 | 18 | TGTGCCAGCAGCGTATCCTTCGGGGCCGGGACAGGGGGTACTGAAGCTTTCTTT | CASSVSFGAGTGGTEAFF
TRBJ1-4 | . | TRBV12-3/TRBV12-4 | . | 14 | TGTGCCAGCAGTTTGTCTACAACTAATGAAAAACTGTTTTTT | CASSLSTTNEKLFF
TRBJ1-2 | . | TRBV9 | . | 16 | TGTGCCAGCAGCGCCGCCCCCCTTGGCCCTAACTATGGCTACACCTTC | CASSAAPLGPNYGYTF
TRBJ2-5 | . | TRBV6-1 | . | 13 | TGTGCCAGCAGAAAAACAGGGTTGGGGACCCAGTACTTC | CASRKTGLGTQYF
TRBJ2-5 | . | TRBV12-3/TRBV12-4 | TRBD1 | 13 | TGTGCCAGCAGTTCACAGGGACAGGGGACCCAGTACTTC | CASSSQGQGTQYF
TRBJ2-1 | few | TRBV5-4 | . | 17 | TGTGCCAGCAGCCTTCTTATTGGAGGGAATCGGGACAATGAGCAGTTCTTC | CASSLLIGGNRDNEQFF
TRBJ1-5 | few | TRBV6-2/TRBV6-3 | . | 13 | TGTGCCAGCAGACCCAGGGATAGTCAGCCCCAGCATTTT | CASRPRDSQPQHF
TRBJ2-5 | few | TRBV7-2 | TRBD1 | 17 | TGTGCCAGCAGCTCCCCCGACAGGGGGGGTTACCAAGAGACCCAGTACTTC | CASSSPDRGGYQETQYF
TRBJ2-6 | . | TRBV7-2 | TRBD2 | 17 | TGTGCCAGCAGCTTAGTGGGGGGAGGGGCTGGGGCCAACGTCCTGACTTTC | CASSLVGGGAGANVLTF
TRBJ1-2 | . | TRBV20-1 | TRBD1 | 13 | TGCAGTGCTGCCAGGGGGATAGGGGATGGCTACACCTTC | CSAARGIGDGYTF